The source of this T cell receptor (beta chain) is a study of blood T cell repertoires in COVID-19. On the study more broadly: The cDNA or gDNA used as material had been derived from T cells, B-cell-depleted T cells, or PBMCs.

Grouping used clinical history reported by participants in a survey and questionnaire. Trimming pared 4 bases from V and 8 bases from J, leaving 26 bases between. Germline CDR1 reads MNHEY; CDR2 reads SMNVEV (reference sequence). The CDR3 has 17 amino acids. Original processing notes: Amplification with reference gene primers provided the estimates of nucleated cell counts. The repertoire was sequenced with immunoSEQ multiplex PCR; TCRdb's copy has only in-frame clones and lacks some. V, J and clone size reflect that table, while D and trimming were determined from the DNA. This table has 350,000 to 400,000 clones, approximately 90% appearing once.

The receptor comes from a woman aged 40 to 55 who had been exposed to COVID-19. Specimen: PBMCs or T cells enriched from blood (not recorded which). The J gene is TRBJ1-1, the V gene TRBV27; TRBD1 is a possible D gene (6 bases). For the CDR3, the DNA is TGTGCCAGCAGTTCGCCTAGGATTGGGCAGGGGAGCGTCGAAGCTTTCTTT. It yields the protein CASSSPRIGQGSVEAFF.